These T cell receptor beta chains were read from a single sample in a study of identical twins. TCRdb analysed the 5' RACE reads with MiXCR anew, one entry per CDR3 protein. The data hold approximately 230,000 distinct CDR3 sequences, with 6.5% to 8% observed a single time. The data also belong to a second study, concerning T cells expressing NK-cell markers.

Sample: CD8+ T cells sorted from blood. These receptors came from a woman between 18 and 29 years old in good health. Each CDR3 is given with its conserved first and last residue. The D gene is left open where the match is weak. Clone sizes are given selectively: once, few, many, or a class where the clone is expanded.

v_call	d_call	clone_size	j_call	cdr3_aa	cdr3_nt
TRBV6-2/TRBV6-3	TRBD1	few	TRBJ1-5	CASRLGGGQPQHF	TGTGCCAGCAGGCTAGGGGGCGGACAGCCCCAGCATTTT
TRBV7-9	NA	NA	TRBJ1-1	CASSPGTLNEAFF	TGTGCCAGCAGCCCCGGGACATTAAATGAAGCTTTCTTT
TRBV18	NA	few	TRBJ1-1	CASSPRAAGVMNTEAFF	TGTGCCAGCTCACCGAGGGCGGCAGGTGTCATGAACACTGAAGCTTTCTTT
TRBV5-6	TRBD1	NA	TRBJ2-5	CASSFPGGSETQYF	TGTGCCAGCAGCTTCCCAGGGGGTTCGGAGACCCAGTACTTC
TRBV20-1	NA	NA	TRBJ2-7	CSAREVENEQYF	TGCAGTGCTAGGGAAGTTGAGAACGAGCAGTACTTC
TRBV20-1	TRBD2	NA	TRBJ2-7	CSARVPSGSFGEQYF	TGCAGTGCTAGAGTACCTAGCGGGAGTTTTGGCGAGCAGTACTTC
TRBV5-1	NA	many	TRBJ2-1	CASHGTPGNEQFF	TGCGCCAGTCACGGGACTCCCGGCAATGAGCAGTTCTTC
TRBV5-5	NA	NA	TRBJ1-1	CASSLDNGGAFF	TGTGCCAGCAGCTTGGACAACGGAGGAGCTTTCTTT
TRBV2	NA	few	TRBJ2-6	CASKNSLSSGANVLTF	TGTGCCAGCAAGAACAGCCTGAGCTCTGGGGCCAACGTCCTGACTTTC
TRBV5-1	NA	few	TRBJ2-7	CACQEGASYEQYF	TGCGCCTGCCAGGAGGGGGCTTCCTACGAGCAGTACTTC
TRBV29-1	NA	NA	TRBJ1-2	CSVEQEFYGYTF	TGCAGCGTTGAACAGGAATTCTATGGCTACACCTTC
TRBV13	TRBD2	NA	TRBJ2-1	CASSSGRAGEQFF	TGTGCCAGTTCTAGCGGGAGGGCCGGGGAGCAGTTCTTC
TRBV11-1	NA	few	TRBJ1-1	CASSLEVGRRNTEAFF	TGTGCCAGCAGCTTAGAGGTGGGGCGCCGGAACACTGAAGCTTTCTTT
TRBV10-3	NA	few	TRBJ2-5	CATSEESPGSLETQYF	TGTGCCACCTCCGAGGAGAGCCCAGGGAGCCTAGAGACCCAGTACTTC
TRBV19	TRBD2	NA	TRBJ2-3	CASSRGARLAGSDTQYF	TGTGCCAGTAGTCGGGGGGCCAGACTAGCGGGATCGGATACGCAGTATTTT
TRBV6-2/TRBV6-3	TRBD1	many	TRBJ2-3	CASTGTGGADTQYF	TGTGCCAGCACCGGGACAGGGGGAGCGGATACGCAGTATTTT
TRBV29-1	NA	many	TRBJ2-7	CSVPGRHSYEQYF	TGCAGCGTGCCCGGCAGGCATTCCTACGAGCAGTACTTC
TRBV5-1	TRBD2	many	TRBJ2-7	CASSLPGLAPTLPYEQYF	TGCGCCAGCAGCTTACCGGGACTAGCGCCTACATTACCCTACGAGCAGTACTTC
TRBV19	NA	few	TRBJ1-1	CASNGYWRDKNTEAFF	TGTGCCAGTAATGGGTATTGGCGGGACAAGAACACTGAAGCTTTCTTT
TRBV11-2	TRBD1	NA	TRBJ2-6	CASGGTGDSGANVLTF	TGTGCCAGCGGCGGGACAGGCGACTCTGGGGCCAACGTCCTGACTTTC
TRBV19	TRBD2	NA	TRBJ2-7	CASSMREWYEQYF	TGTGCCAGTAGTATGCGGGAGTGGTACGAGCAGTACTTC
TRBV20-1	TRBD2	many	TRBJ2-1	CSAAPTSGRLNEQFF	TGCAGTGCTGCCCCGACTAGCGGGAGGCTTAATGAGCAGTTCTTC
TRBV7-3	NA	many	TRBJ1-1	CASSDGQGGTEAFF	TGTGCCAGCAGCGACGGCCAGGGAGGCACTGAAGCTTTCTTT
TRBV2	NA	few	TRBJ2-7	CASSGNPWAF	TGTGCCAGCAGTGGGAACCCCTGGGCCTTC
TRBV30	TRBD2	NA	TRBJ2-3	CAWAGTSGSVSDTQYF	TGTGCCTGGGCCGGGACTAGCGGGAGCGTCTCAGATACGCAGTATTTT
TRBV6-1	NA	many	TRBJ2-1	CASRPDGGDNEQFF	TGTGCCAGCAGGCCGGATGGCGGGGACAATGAGCAGTTCTTC
TRBV2	NA	NA	TRBJ1-6	CASSDEWKNSPLHF	TGTGCCAGCAGTGATGAGTGGAAAAATTCACCCCTCCACTTT
TRBV12-3/TRBV12-4	NA	many	TRBJ2-7	CASSFFWAGPSYEQYF	TGTGCCAGCAGTTTCTTTTGGGCAGGGCCATCCTACGAGCAGTACTTC
TRBV12-3/TRBV12-4	NA	many	TRBJ2-5	CASANSEEGTQYF	TGTGCCAGCGCTAACAGCGAGGAGGGGACCCAGTACTTC
TRBV7-9	TRBD1	few	TRBJ1-2	CASSSPGQYIYGYTF	TGTGCCAGCAGCTCCCCGGGACAGTACATCTATGGCTACACCTTC
TRBV6-1	TRBD1	few	TRBJ2-2	CASSMGTGGTGELFF	TGTGCCAGCAGTATGGGGACAGGGGGTACCGGGGAGCTGTTTTTT
TRBV11-2	NA	many	TRBJ1-4	CASSLGAVPTNEKLFF	TGTGCCAGCAGCTTAGGGGCGGTACCAACTAATGAAAAACTGTTTTTT
TRBV20-1	NA	NA	TRBJ2-1	CSANRWNEQFF	TGCAGTGCCAACAGATGGAATGAGCAGTTCTTC
TRBV4-1	NA	NA	TRBJ2-2	CASSQEAQLFF	TGCGCCAGCAGCCAAGAGGCCCAGCTGTTTTTT
TRBV7-6	NA	NA	TRBJ1-2	CASSLALGTGYDYTF	TGTGCCAGCAGCTTAGCTTTGGGCACCGGGTATGACTACACCTTC
TRBV7-8	TRBD1	NA	TRBJ2-7	CASSLDFEGTGAYEQYF	TGTGCCAGCAGCTTAGATTTCGAGGGGACAGGGGCCTACGAGCAGTACTTC
TRBV10-2	NA	NA	TRBJ2-3	CASSVRLVGDTQYF	TGCGCCAGCAGTGTGCGTCTAGTAGGAGATACGCAGTATTTT
TRBV7-9	TRBD2	NA	TRBJ2-1	CASSSAAGGSTEQFF	TGTGCCAGCAGCTCGGCAGCGGGAGGGTCCACCGAGCAGTTCTTC
TRBV10-3	TRBD1	many	TRBJ2-7	CAIGRQERGRERQYF	TGTGCCATCGGACGGCAGGAGAGGGGGCGAGAGAGACAGTACTTC
TRBV5-1	NA	many	TRBJ1-1	CASRPGVNTEAFF	TGCGCCAGCAGACCAGGGGTGAACACTGAAGCTTTCTTT
TRBV9	NA	many	TRBJ2-7	CASSAEAESYEQYF	TGTGCCAGCAGCGCTGAAGCGGAGTCCTACGAGCAGTACTTC
TRBV7-9	NA	NA	TRBJ1-1	CASSQTGRDPNIEAFF	TGTGCCAGCAGCCAAACGGGGAGGGATCCCAATATCGAAGCTTTCTTT
TRBV30	TRBD1	few	TRBJ1-2	CAWKTGGSYGYTF	TGTGCCTGGAAGACAGGGGGGAGCTATGGCTACACCTTC
TRBV9	NA	many	TRBJ1-3	CASSVETSGVRNTIYF	TGTGCCAGCAGCGTAGAGACCTCCGGGGTGAGAAACACCATATATTTT
TRBV2	NA	few	TRBJ2-2	CASSEWISPNTGELFF	TGTGCCAGCAGTGAATGGATCTCACCGAACACCGGGGAGCTGTTTTTT
TRBV7-9	TRBD1	few	TRBJ1-4	CASSFPGQGGEKLFF	TGTGCCAGCAGCTTCCCGGGACAGGGAGGTGAAAAACTGTTTTTT
TRBV11-1	NA	many	TRBJ2-1	CASSDTLSPGAVYNEQFF	TGTGCCAGCAGCGATACCCTATCGCCAGGGGCCGTCTACAATGAGCAGTTCTTC
TRBV10-2	TRBD2	few	TRBJ2-7	CASSESTSGDYEQYF	TGCGCCAGCAGTGAGTCCACTAGCGGAGACTACGAGCAGTACTTC
TRBV7-7	NA	many	TRBJ2-3	CASSRTSVSTDTQYF	TGTGCTAGCAGCCGGACTTCTGTTAGCACAGATACGCAGTATTTT
TRBV7-2	NA	many	TRBJ2-5	CASYLGETQYF	TGTGCCAGCTACCTTGGGGAGACCCAGTACTTC
TRBV3-1	NA	NA	TRBJ2-1	CASSPFPGSEQFF	TGTGCCAGCAGCCCCTTCCCCGGTTCGGAGCAGTTCTTC